This is a list of T cell receptor beta chains from one sample in a study of tumor-infiltrating lymphocytes in primary liver carcinoma. TCRdb reprocessed the multiplex PCR reads via MiXCR and lists one record per CDR3 protein. The sample records about 310,000 distinct CDR3 sequences, more than 55% being singletons. Material: peripheral blood. Source of these receptors: a woman in her thirties with primary liver carcinoma and hepatitis B virus infection. CDR3s include the opening cysteine and the closing phenylalanine or tryptophan. The order of the fields is clone size, D gene, J gene, V gene, CDR3 protein, CDR3 DNA. D genes are given only for firm matches. A clone size is listed for some rows: how often the clone was seen (once, few, many), or a class if it is expanded.

. . TRBJ2-7 TRBV6-2/TRBV6-3 CASSYSSTASYKQYF TGTGCCAGCAGTTACAGCTCTACAGCCTCATACAAGCAGTACTTC
few . TRBJ2-3 TRBV24-1 CATSVAGSGNTQYF TGTGCCACCAGTGTTGCGGGATCTGGGAATACGCAGTATTTT
few . TRBJ2-6 TRBV4-3 CASSLFTGGNSGANVLTF TGCGCCAGCAGCCTATTCACGGGGGGCAACTCTGGGGCCAACGTCCTGACTTTC
. TRBD2 TRBJ2-3 TRBV29-1 CGVEDFASGRTDTQYF TGCGGCGTTGAAGACTTCGCTAGCGGTAGGACGGATACGCAGTATTTT
. TRBD2 TRBJ2-7 TRBV29-1 CSVRGGFTSGLYEQYF TGCAGCGTTCGCGGGGGGTTTACTAGCGGCCTCTACGAGCAGTACTTC
few TRBD1 TRBJ2-5 TRBV7-8 CASSLLTGQGDQETQYF TGTGCCAGCAGCTTACTAACGGGACAGGGGGACCAAGAGACCCAGTACTTC
. TRBD1 TRBJ1-5 TRBV6-1 CASSEETGGCQPQHF TGTGCCAGCAGTGAAGAGACAGGGGGCTGTCAGCCCCAGCATTTT
. TRBD2 TRBJ2-3 TRBV11-2 CASSTLGTNGRSYDTDTRYF TGTGCCAGCAGCACCCTCGGGACTAACGGGAGGAGCTATGACACAGATACGCGATATTTT
. TRBD2 TRBJ2-1 TRBV7-9 CASSSTTSGRAPFTRNEQFF TGTGCCAGCAGCTCAACGACTAGCGGGAGGGCCCCCTTTACACGGAATGAGCAGTTCTTC
. . TRBJ1-5 TRBV28 CASSWGLGNQPQHF TGTGCCAGTTCGTGGGGGTTAGGCAATCAGCCCCAGCATTTT
. TRBD1 TRBJ2-1 TRBV12-3/TRBV12-4 CAGSSPTLPGQGNEQFF TGTGCCGGCAGTTCCCCCACACTTCCGGGACAGGGCAATGAGCAGTTCTTC
many TRBD2 TRBJ2-5 TRBV29-1 CSVEDTVVVGTSGGATQYF TGCAGCGTTGAAGATACGGTCGTCGTTGGGACTAGTGGTGGCGCGACCCAGTACTTC
. . TRBJ2-3 TRBV7-9 CASSLADYTDTQYF TGTGCCAGCAGCTTAGCGGACTACACAGATACGCAGTATTTT
few TRBD2 TRBJ2-1 TRBV5-1 CASNLEVRGSILNEQFF TGCGCCAGCAACTTGGAGGTTCGCGGGAGCATTTTGAATGAGCAGTTCTTC
few . TRBJ2-5 TRBV29-1 CSVEWGGQGETQYF TGCAGCGTTGAATGGGGGGGGCAGGGTGAGACCCAGTACTTC
. . TRBJ2-1 TRBV11-2 CVSSTGGAGESYNEQFF TGTGTCAGCAGCACCGGGGGCGCGGGAGAGTCCTATAATGAGCAGTTCTTC
few . TRBJ2-7 TRBV5-1 CASSLRTGYEQYF TGTGCCAGCAGCTTGAGGACTGGCTACGAGCAGTACTTC
. TRBD2 TRBJ2-3 TRBV6-2/TRBV6-3 CASSNHSGSHSTDTQYF TGTGCCAGCAGTAACCATAGCGGGAGCCACAGCACAGATACGCAGTATTTT
many TRBD2 TRBJ2-3 TRBV4-1 CASSQDYSSGRSDTQYF TGCGCCAGCAGCCAAGATTATTCGAGCGGGAGGTCAGATACGCAGTATTTT
many TRBD1 TRBJ1-4 TRBV11-2 CASSFGSGTGSEKLFF TGTGCCAGCAGCTTCGGTTCCGGGACAGGGTCCGAAAAACTGTTTTTT
many . TRBJ2-7 TRBV11-2 CASSRGPGAYEQYF TGTGCCAGCAGTCGAGGCCCCGGAGCCTACGAGCAGTACTTC
many . TRBJ1-1 TRBV11-1 CASSSGMNTEAFF TGTGCCAGCAGCTCAGGTATGAACACTGAAGCTTTCTTT
. TRBD1 TRBJ2-1 TRBV29-1 CSVESGQGRYNEQFF TGCAGCGTTGAATCGGGACAGGGAAGATACAATGAGCAGTTCTTC
. TRBD2 TRBJ2-1 TRBV11-2 CASSLDETSTEQFF TGTGCCAGCAGCCTAGACGAGACTAGCACTGAGCAGTTCTTC
few . TRBJ2-6 TRBV6-1 CASSEGGANVLTF TGTGCCAGCAGTGAGGGGGGGGCCAACGTCCTGACTTTC
. TRBD1 TRBJ2-7 TRBV7-9 CASSIGDRQGEQYF TGTGCCAGCAGCATAGGGGACAGGCAGGGCGAGCAGTACTTC
. TRBD2 TRBJ2-3 TRBV11-2 CARQRRREKTDRQYF TGTGCCAGGCAGAGGCGGCGGGAGAAAACAGATAGGCAGTATTTT
. . TRBJ1-3 TRBV6-6 CASSYLRTVHESSGNTIYF TGTGCCAGCAGTTACCTCCGGACAGTCCATGAATCCTCTGGAAACACCATATATTTT
. . TRBJ1-2 TRBV29-1 CSGGGGEGNYGYTF TGCAGCGGGGGGGGTGGGGAAGGAAACTATGGCTACACCTTC
. . TRBJ1-2 TRBV5-8 CASSLPETDPNLYGYTF TGTGCCAGCAGCTTGCCGGAGACGGATCCAAACCTATATGGCTACACCTTC
. . TRBJ2-5 TRBV5-6 CARSLAGAQETQYF TGTGCCAGGAGCTTGGCGGGGGCACAAGAGACCCAGTACTTC
. . TRBJ2-2 TRBV6-1 CASRKGSGELFF TGTGCCAGCAGGAAAGGGTCCGGGGAGCTGTTTTTT
. . TRBJ2-3 TRBV6-4 CASSEGQPTDMQYF TGTGCCAGCAGTGAAGGACAGCCCACAGATATGCAGTATTTT
. . TRBJ2-7 TRBV6-1 CANSDRAGISYEQYF TGTGCCAACAGTGACCGGGCAGGGATCTCCTACGAGCAGTACTTC
many TRBD1 TRBJ2-3 TRBV29-1 CSVVGTGGTDTQYF TGCAGCGTTGTGGGGACAGGCGGCACAGATACGCAGTATTTT